This section outlines one T cell receptor beta chain sequence together with its context. The antigen is not known. Libraries were prepared by immunoSEQ multiplex PCR; TCRdb keeps only in-frame clonotypes and omits some of them. Of 15,000 to 20,000 clones in the sample, about four fifths were seen once. Unexposed donor CD4+ T cells date from about 2011-2019, before the COVID-19 pandemic. CD4+ T cells were isolated from the cells after around 9 days of culture. The data stem from a study of CD4 T cells in relation to SARS-CoV-2 and coronaviruses. The CDR3 extends over 17 amino acids. Sequenced material: CD4+ T cells from PBMCs, cultured in vitro. J is TRBJ2-7 and V is TRBV21-1; the table's D call, TRBD2, was not checked against the DNA. TRBV21-1 is deemed a pseudogene. This receptor was identified in a human donor in good health. The CDR3 region is CASTPLRSGQTSYEQYF. For the CDR3, the DNA is TGTGCCAGCACCCCGCTACGGAGCGGTCAGACCTCCTACGAGCAGTACTTC.